This T cell receptor (beta chain) was retrieved from a study of cytomegalovirus exposure and HLA in healthy donors. General study points: Within an earlier analysis, most TCR beta V segments proved productive either about 90% or about 30% of the time. In a later analysis, TCR beta V- and J-gene trimming showed a link to a missense DCLRE1C variant. Researchers reportedly found TCR beta sequences accurately predicted most subjects' HLA-A and HLA-B alleles.

The PCR ran on 60 Vbeta and 13 Jbeta primers. Original methodology: Later work found approximately 87 million unique TCR beta chains, with 10 million to 14 million shared. The table came from immunoSEQ multiplex PCR; TCRdb's copy has only in-frame clones and leaves some out. That table furnishes V, J and clone size, whereas the DNA furnished D and trimming. This table holds some 98,000 clones, 80% to 85% found once. On this clone: Its antigen is unidentified.

CDR3 size: 12 residues. Per germline, CDR1 MNHEY and CDR2 SVGAGI. V dropped 3 bases and J dropped 6 bases, with 9 bases sitting between them. The rearrangement joins TRBV6-5 to TRBJ2-7; D might be TRBD2 (6 bases). The TCR was taken from a man aged 35 to 55 in good health and CMV-seronegative. The sequencing input was PBMCs. CDR3 loop: CASSYGGGEQYF. The CDR3 DNA reads as TGTGCCAGCAGTTATGGGGGAGGCGAGCAGTACTTC.